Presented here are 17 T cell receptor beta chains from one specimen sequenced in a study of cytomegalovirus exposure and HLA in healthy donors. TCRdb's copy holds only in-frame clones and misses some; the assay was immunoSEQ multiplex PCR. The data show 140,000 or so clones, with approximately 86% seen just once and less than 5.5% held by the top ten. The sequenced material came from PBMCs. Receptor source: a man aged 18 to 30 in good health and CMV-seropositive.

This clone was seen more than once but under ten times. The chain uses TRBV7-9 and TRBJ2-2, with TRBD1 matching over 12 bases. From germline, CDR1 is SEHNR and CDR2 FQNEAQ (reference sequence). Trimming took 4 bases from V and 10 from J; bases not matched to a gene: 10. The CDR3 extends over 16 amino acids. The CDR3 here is CASSSPGQGARVELFF. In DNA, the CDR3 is TGTGCCAGCAGCTCACCGGGACAGGGGGCTCGAGTGGAGCTGTTTTTT. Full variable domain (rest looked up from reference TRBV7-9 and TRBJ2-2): DTGVSQNPRHKITKRGQNVTFRCDPISEHNRLYWYRQTLGQGPEFLTYFQNEAQLEKSRLLSDRFSAERPKGSFSTLEIQRTEQGDSAMYLCASSSPGQGARVELFFGEGSRLTVL.

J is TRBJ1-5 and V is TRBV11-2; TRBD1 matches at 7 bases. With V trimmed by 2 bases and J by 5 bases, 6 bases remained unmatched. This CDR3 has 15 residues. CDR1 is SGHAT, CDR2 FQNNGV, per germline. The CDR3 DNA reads TGTGCCAGCAGCTTATCGGGACAGCCGTATCAGCCCCAGCATTTT. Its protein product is CASSLSGQPYQPQHF.

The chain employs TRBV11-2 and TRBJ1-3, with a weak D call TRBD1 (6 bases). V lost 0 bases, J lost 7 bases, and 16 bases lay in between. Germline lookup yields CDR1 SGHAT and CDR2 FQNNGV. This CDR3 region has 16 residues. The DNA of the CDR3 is TGTGCCAGCAGCTTAGATTGGCTCACAGGGATCAACACCATATATTTT. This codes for CASSLDWLTGINTIYF. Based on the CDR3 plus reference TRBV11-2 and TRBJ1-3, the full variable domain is EAGVAQSPRYKIIEKRQSVAFWCNPISGHATLYWYQQILGQGPKLLIQFQNNGVVDDSQLPKDRFSAERLKGVDSTLKIQPAKLEDSAVYLCASSLDWLTGINTIYFGEGSWLTVV.

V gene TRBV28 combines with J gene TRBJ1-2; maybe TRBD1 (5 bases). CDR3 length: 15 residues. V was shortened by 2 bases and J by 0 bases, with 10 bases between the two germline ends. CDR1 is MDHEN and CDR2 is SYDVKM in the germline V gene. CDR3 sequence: CASSLRGSANYGYTF. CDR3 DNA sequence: TGTGCCAGCAGTTTACGGGGGTCAGCTAACTATGGCTACACCTTC.

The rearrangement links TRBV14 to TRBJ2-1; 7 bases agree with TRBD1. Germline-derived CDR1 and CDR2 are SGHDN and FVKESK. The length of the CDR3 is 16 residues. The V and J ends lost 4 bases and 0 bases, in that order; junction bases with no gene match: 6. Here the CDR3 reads CASSRVQGSSYNEQFF. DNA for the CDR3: TGTGCCAGCAGCCGGGTACAGGGGTCCTCCTACAATGAGCAGTTCTTC.

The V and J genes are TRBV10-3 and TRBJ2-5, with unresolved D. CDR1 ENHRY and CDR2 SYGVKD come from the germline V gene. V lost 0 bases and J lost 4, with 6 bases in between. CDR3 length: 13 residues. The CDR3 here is CAISESYLETQYF. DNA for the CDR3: TGTGCCATCAGTGAGTCGTATTTAGAGACCCAGTACTTC.

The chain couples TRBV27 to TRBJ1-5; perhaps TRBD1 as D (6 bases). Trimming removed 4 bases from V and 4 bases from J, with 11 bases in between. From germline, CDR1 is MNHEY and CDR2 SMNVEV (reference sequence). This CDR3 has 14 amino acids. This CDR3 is CASSWWGRNQPQHF. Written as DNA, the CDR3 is TGTGCCAGCAGTTGGTGGGGGCGTAATCAGCCCCAGCATTTT.

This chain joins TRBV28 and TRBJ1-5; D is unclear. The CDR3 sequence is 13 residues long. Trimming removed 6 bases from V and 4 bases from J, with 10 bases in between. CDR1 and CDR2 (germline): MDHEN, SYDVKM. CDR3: CASRSSGNQPQHF. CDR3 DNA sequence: TGTGCCAGCAGGTCTTCAGGAAATCAGCCCCAGCATTTT.

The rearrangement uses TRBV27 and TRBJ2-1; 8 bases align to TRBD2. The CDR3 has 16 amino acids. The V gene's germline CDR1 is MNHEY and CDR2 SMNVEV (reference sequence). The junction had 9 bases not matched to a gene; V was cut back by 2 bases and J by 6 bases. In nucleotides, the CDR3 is TGTGCCAGCAGTTTACTTTCGGGACTAGATCCCAATGAGCAGTTCTTC. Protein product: CASSLLSGLDPNEQFF.

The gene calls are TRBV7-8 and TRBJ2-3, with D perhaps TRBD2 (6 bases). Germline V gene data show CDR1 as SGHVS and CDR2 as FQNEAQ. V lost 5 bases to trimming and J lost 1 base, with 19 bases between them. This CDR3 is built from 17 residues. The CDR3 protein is CASSPRELGLRTDTQYF. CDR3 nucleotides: TGTGCCAGCAGCCCCCGTGAGTTGGGACTCCGCACAGATACGCAGTATTTT.

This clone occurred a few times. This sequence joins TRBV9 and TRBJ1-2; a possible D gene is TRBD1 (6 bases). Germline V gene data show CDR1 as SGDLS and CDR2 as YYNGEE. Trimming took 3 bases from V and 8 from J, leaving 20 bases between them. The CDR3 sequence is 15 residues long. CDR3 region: CASSDSGTPRPGYTF. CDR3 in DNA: TGTGCCAGCAGCGACTCCGGGACACCACGTCCGGGCTACACCTTC.

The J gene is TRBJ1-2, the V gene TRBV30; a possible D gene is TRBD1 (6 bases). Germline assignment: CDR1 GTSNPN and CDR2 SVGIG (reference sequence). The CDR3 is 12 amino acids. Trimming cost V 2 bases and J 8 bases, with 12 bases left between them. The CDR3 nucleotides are TGTGCCTGGAGTTCCAGGGGTAGGGGCTACACCTTC. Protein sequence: CAWSSRGRGYTF.

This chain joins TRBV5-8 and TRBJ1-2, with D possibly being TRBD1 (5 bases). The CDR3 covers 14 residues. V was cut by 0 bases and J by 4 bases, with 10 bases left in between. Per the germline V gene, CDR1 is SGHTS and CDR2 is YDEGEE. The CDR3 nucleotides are TGTGCCAGCAGCTTGGTGGGGGGGATCTATGGCTACACCTTC. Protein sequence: CASSLVGGIYGYTF.

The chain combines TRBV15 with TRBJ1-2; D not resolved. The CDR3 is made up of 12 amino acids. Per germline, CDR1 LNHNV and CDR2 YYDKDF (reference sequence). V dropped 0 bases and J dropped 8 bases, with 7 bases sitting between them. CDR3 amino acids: CATSRDRTGYTF. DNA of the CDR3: TGTGCCACCAGCAGAGATAGAACGGGCTACACCTTC.

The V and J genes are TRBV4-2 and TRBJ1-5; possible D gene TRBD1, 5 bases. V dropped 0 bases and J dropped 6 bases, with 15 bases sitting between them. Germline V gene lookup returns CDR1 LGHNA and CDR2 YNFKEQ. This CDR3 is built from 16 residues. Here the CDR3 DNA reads TGTGCCAGCAGCCAAGAATCCCAGGGTTCGGGTCAGCCCCAGCATTTT. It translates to CASSQESQGSGQPQHF.

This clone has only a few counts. CDR3 region: CASSTTGVGYGYTF. DNA of the CDR3: TGTGCCAGCAGTACGACAGGGGTGGGCTATGGCTACACCTTC. The rearrangement uses TRBV6-5 and TRBJ1-2, with 8 bases fitting TRBD1. The junction had 6 bases not matched to a gene; V was cut back by 5 bases and J by 4 bases. CDR3 length: 14 residues. Germline lookup yields CDR1 MNHEY and CDR2 SVGAGI.

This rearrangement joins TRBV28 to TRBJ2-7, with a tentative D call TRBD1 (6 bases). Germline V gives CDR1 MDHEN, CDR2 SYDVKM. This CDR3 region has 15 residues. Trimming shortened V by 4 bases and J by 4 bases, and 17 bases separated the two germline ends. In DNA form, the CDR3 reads TGTGCCAGCAGTTCCCCCAGGGTGAGGGGGTACGAGCAGTACTTC. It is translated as CASSSPRVRGYEQYF.